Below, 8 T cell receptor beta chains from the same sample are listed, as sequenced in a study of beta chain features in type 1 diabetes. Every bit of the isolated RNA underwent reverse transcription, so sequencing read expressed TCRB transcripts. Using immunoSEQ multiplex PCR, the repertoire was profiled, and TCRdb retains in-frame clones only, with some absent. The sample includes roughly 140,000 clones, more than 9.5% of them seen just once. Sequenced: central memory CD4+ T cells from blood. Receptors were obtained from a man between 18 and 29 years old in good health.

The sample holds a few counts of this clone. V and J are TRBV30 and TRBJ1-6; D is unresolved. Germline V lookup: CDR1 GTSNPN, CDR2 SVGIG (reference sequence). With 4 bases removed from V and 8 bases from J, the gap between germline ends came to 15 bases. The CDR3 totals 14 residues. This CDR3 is CAWTIRKVYSPLHF. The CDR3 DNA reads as TGTGCCTGGACGATTCGGAAGGTCTATTCACCCCTCCACTTT.

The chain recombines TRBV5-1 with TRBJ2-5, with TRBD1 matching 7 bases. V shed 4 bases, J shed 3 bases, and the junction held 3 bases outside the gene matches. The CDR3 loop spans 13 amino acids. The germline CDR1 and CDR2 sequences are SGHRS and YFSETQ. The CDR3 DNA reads TGCGCCAGCAGCATTGGGACAGAAGAGACCCAGTACTTC. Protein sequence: CASSIGTEETQYF.

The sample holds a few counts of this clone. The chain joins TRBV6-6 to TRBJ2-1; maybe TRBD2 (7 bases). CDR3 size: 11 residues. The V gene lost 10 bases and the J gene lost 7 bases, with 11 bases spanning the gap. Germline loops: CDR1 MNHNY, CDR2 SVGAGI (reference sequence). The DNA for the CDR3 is TGTGCCACGGGGGGCGTGAATGAGCAGTTCTTC. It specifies CATGGVNEQFF.

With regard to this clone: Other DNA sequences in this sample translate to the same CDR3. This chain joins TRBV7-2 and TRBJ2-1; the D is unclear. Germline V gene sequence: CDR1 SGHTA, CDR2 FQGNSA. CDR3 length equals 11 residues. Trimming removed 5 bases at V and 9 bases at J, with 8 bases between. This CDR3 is CASSLRVEQFF. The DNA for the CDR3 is TGTGCCAGCAGCCTTAGAGTTGAGCAGTTCTTC.

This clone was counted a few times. CDR3 loop: CASSLVPGQTYEQYF. CDR3 nucleotide sequence: TGCGCCAGCAGCTTGGTTCCGGGACAGACCTACGAGCAGTACTTC. The V and J genes are TRBV5-1 and TRBJ2-7; TRBD1 aligns across 7 bases. Germline CDR1 is SGHRS and CDR2 is YFSETQ. V was pared by 0 bases and J by 2 bases, with 5 bases of the junction left unmatched. This CDR3 region has 15 residues.

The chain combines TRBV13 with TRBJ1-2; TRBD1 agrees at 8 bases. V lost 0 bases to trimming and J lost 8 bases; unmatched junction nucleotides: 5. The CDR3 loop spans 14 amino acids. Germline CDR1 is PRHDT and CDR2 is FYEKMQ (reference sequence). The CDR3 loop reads CASSLGRGQSGYTF. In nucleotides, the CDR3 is TGTGCCAGCAGCTTAGGCAGGGGGCAGAGCGGCTACACCTTC.

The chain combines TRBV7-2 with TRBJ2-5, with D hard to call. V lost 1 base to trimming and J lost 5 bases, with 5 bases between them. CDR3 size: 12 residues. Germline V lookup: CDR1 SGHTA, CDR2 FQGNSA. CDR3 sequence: CASSLGRETQYF. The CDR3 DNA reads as TGTGCCAGCAGCTTAGGCAGGGAGACCCAGTACTTC.

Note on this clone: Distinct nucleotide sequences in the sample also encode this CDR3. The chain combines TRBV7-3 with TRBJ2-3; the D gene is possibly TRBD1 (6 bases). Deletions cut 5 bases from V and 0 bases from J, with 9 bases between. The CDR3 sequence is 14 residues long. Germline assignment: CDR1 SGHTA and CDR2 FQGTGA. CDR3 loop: CASSLGQSTDTQYF. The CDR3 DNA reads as TGTGCCAGCAGCCTCGGACAGAGCACAGATACGCAGTATTTT.